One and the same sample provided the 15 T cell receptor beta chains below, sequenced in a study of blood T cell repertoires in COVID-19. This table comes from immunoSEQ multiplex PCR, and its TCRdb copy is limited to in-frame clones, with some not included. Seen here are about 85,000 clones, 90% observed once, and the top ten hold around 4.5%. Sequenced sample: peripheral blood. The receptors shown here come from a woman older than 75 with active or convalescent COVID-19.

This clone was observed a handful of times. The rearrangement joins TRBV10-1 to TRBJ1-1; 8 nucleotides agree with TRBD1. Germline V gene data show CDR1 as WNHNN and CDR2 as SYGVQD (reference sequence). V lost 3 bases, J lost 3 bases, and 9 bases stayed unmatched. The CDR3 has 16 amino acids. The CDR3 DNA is TGCGCCAGCAGTGACGATTACAGGGGGGCGGACACTGAAGCTTTCTTT. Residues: CASSDDYRGADTEAFF.

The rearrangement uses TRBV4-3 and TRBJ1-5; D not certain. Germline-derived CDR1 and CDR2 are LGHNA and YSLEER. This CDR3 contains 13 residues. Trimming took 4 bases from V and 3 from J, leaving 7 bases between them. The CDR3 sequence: CASSLRVNQPQHF. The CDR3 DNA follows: TGCGCCAGCAGCCTACGGGTCAATCAGCCCCAGCATTTT.

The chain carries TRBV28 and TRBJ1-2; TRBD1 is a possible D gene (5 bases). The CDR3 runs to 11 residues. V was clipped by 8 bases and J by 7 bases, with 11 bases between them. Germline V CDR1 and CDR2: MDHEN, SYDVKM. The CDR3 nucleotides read TGTGCCAGCCGAACGGGGGGTGGCTACACCTTC. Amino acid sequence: CASRTGGGYTF.

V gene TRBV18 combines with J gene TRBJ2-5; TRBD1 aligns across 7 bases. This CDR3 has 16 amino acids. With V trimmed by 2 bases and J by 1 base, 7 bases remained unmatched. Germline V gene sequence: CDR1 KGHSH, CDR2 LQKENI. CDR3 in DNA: TGTGCCAGCTCACCAAACCTCGGACAGGCCCAAGAGACCCAGTACTTC. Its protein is CASSPNLGQAQETQYF.

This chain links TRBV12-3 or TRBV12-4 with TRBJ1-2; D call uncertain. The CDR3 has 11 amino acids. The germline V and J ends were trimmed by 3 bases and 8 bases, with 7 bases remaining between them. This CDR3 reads CASSFPGGYTF. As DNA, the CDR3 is TGTGCCAGCAGTTTTCCGGGGGGCTACACCTTC.

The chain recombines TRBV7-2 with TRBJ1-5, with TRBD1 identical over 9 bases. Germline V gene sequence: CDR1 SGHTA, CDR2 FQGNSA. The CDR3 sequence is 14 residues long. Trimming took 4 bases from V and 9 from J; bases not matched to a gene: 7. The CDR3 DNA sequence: TGTGCCAGCAGCTCCGGGACAGGGCGGGGGCCCCAGCATTTT. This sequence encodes CASSSGTGRGPQHF. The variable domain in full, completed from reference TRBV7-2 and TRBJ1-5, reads GAGVSQSPSNKVTEKGKDVELRCDPISGHTALYWYRQSLGQGLEFLIYFQGNSAPDKSGLPSDRFSAERTGGSVSTLTIQRTQQEDSAVYLCASSSGTGRGPQHFGDGTRLSIL.

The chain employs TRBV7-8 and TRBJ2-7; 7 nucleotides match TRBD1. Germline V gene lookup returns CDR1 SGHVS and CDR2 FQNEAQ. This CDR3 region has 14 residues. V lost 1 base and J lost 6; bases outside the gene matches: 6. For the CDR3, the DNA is TGTGCCAGCAGCTTAGGACAGGGAGTAGGCGAGCAGTACTTC. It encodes CASSLGQGVGEQYF.

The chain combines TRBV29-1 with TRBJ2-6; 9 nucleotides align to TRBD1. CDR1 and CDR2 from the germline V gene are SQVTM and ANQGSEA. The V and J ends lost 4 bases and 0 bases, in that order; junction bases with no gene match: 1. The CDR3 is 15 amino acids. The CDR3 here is CSVGTGVSGANVLTF. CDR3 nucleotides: TGCAGCGTTGGGACAGGGGTCTCTGGGGCCAACGTCCTGACTTTC.

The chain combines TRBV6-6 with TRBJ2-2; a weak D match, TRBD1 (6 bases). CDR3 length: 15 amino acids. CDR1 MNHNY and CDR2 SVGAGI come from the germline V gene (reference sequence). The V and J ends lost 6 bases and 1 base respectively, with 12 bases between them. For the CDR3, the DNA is TGTGCCAGCAGGGACAGAACCTTGAACACCGGGGAGCTGTTTTTT. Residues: CASRDRTLNTGELFF.

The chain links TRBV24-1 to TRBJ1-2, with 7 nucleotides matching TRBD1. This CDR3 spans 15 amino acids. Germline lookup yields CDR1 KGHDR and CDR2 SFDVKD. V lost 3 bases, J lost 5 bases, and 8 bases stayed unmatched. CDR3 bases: TGTGCCACCAGTGATCCGACAGGGACCCCATATGGCTACACCTTC. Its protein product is CATSDPTGTPYGYTF.

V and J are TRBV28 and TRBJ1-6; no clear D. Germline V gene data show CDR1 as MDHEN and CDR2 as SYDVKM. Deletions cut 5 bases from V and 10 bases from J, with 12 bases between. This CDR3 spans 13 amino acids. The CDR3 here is CASSPTSGSPLHF. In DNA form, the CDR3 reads TGTGCCAGCAGTCCGACATCTGGGTCACCCCTCCACTTT.

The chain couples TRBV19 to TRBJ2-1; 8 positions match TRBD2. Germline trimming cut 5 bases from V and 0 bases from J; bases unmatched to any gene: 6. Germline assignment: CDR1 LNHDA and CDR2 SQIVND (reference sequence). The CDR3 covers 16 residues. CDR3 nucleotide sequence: TGTGCCAGTAGTCTGGCACTAGCGGCCTCCTACAATGAGCAGTTCTTC. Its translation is CASSLALAASYNEQFF.

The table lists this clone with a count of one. CDR3 in amino acids: CASSLEGRRSTEAFF. CDR3 DNA: TGTGCCAGCAGCCTCGAGGGCAGAAGGAGCACTGAAGCTTTCTTT. The gene calls are TRBV6-5 and TRBJ1-1; D gene unclear. Germline values: CDR1 MNHEY, CDR2 SVGAGI. V was cut by 6 bases and J by 4 bases, with 18 bases left in between. CDR3 length equals 15 residues.

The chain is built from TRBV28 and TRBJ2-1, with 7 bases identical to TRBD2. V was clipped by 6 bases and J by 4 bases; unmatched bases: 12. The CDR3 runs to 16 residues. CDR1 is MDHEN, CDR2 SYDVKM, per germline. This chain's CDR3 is CASSPSGGPSYNEQFF. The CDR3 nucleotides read TGTGCCAGCAGCCCTAGCGGAGGACCCTCTTACAATGAGCAGTTCTTC.

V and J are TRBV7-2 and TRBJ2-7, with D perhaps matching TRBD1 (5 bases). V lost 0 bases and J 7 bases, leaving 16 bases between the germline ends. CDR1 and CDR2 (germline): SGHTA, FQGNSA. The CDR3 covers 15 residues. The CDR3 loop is CASSLAMDTQGEQYF. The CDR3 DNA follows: TGTGCCAGCAGCTTAGCGATGGACACTCAAGGGGAGCAGTACTTC.